The sequence of this TCR beta chain was determined in a study of blood T cell repertoires in COVID-19. Across the study: In each case, the material was cDNA or gDNA derived from T cells, B-cell-depleted T cells, or PBMCs.

Those enrolled in Seattle joined during active infection and were followed longitudinally afterward. Clones were sequenced by immunoSEQ multiplex PCR, and TCRdb holds only the in-frame ones, with some missing. The data contain 300,000 to 350,000 clones, around 90% of them seen just once; the ten biggest clones take up more than 6%. Trimming stripped 6 bases from V and 6 bases from J, with 15 bases between. The CDR3 sequence is 14 residues long. CDR1 is MGHDK, CDR2 SYGVNS, per germline. Material for sequencing was peripheral blood. The source of this sequence is a woman aged 30 to 39 with COVID-19, enrolled during active disease. The V and J genes are TRBV25-1 and TRBJ2-1; weak D call: TRBD1 (5 bases). CDR3 residues: CASSNTGFGNEQFF. DNA of the CDR3: TGTGCCAGCAGCAACACAGGTTTTGGCAATGAGCAGTTCTTC. Full variable domain (outside the CDR3, taken from reference TRBV25-1 and TRBJ2-1): EADIYQTPRYLVIGTGKKITLECSQTMGHDKMYWYQQDPGMELHLIHYSYGVNSTEKGDLSSESTVSRIRTEHFPLTLESARPSHTSQYLCASSNTGFGNEQFFGPGTRLTVL.